This entry lists 26 T cell receptor beta chains sequenced from one sample in a study of neurological immune-mediated disorders. TCRdb recomputed calls from the 5' RACE reads with MiXCR, one row per CDR3 protein. The table lists 55,000 to 65,000 distinct CDR3 sequences, more than 7.5% of them singletons. Specified time point: longitudinal time-point 2. The specimen sequenced was PBMCs. The receptors originated from a man aged 30-40 years in good health.

There are many counts of this clonotype. The rearrangement uses TRBV6-1 and TRBJ2-5; TRBD1 matches 8 bases. Germline V gene lookup returns CDR1 MNHNS and CDR2 SASEGT. The trim removed 7 bases at V and 0 bases at J, leaving 7 bases unmatched. The CDR3 consists of 15 residues. This CDR3 is CASKFGTGYQETQYF. The CDR3 DNA follows: TGTGCCAGCAAGTTCGGGACAGGCTACCAAGAGACCCAGTACTTC.

This clonotype was detected ten times or more. J is TRBJ2-3 and V is TRBV29-1; D is unclear. Germline assignment: CDR1 SQVTM and CDR2 ANQGSEA. V lost 7 bases and J lost 1, with 9 bases in between. The CDR3 is 12 amino acids. The CDR3 nucleotides are TGCAGCGGCGTTTATGGCACAGATACGCAGTATTTT. Translation: CSGVYGTDTQYF.

This clonotype was counted ten times or more. The rearrangement links TRBV27 to TRBJ2-2; unclear D gene. The CDR3 consists of 16 residues. Germline assignment: CDR1 MNHEY and CDR2 SMNVEV (reference sequence). The V and J ends lost 5 bases and 0 bases respectively, with 13 bases between them. The CDR3 DNA reads as TGTGCCAGCAGTCACTACCCGGAGCCGAACACCGGGGAGCTGTTTTTT. Translated: CASSHYPEPNTGELFF.

This clonotype was observed many times. The DNA for the CDR3 is TGTGCCAGCAGCTTAGGTCTAGCGTTTAATGAGCAGTTCTTC. It translates to CASSLGLAFNEQFF. The rearrangement links TRBV7-2 to TRBJ2-1; weak D call: TRBD2 (6 bases). V lost 1 base and J 7 bases, leaving 11 bases between the germline ends. CDR3 length: 14 residues. Germline assignment: CDR1 SGHTA and CDR2 FQGNSA.

This clonotype was observed many times. This rearrangement joins TRBV5-1 to TRBJ2-7; tentatively, D is TRBD1 or TRBD2 (5 bases each). Between the trimmed V and J ends, which lost 0 bases and 6 bases, there was a span of 16 bases. Germline lookup yields CDR1 SGHRS and CDR2 YFSETQ. The length of the CDR3 is 15 residues. CDR3 nucleotides: TGCGCCAGCAGCTTGGATGCAGGTTTGAGGGGCGAGCAGTACTTC. Its translation is CASSLDAGLRGEQYF.

This clonotype came up many times. V is TRBV28 and J is TRBJ2-7; 8 nucleotides match TRBD2. V gave up 3 bases and J gave up 2 bases; unmatched junction bases: 9. This CDR3 contains 16 residues. The V gene's germline CDR1 is MDHEN and CDR2 SYDVKM. The chain's CDR3 is CASSFASRGGTYEQYF. The DNA of the CDR3 is TGTGCCAGCAGTTTTGCCTCACGGGGGGGGACCTACGAGCAGTACTTC. The full variable domain, with the rest looked up from reference TRBV28 and TRBJ2-7, is DVKVTQSSRYLVKRTGEKVFLECVQDMDHENMFWYRQDPGLGLRLIYFSYDVKMKEKGDIPEGYSVSREKKERFSLILESASTNQTSMYLCASSFASRGGTYEQYFGPGTRLTVT.

This clonotype has ten or more counts. The gene calls are TRBV18 and TRBJ2-7; TRBD1 aligns across 12 bases. The length of the CDR3 is 18 residues. The ends lost 2 bases at V and 2 bases at J; junction bases unmatched: 10. Germline V gene data show CDR1 as KGHSH and CDR2 as LQKENI. As DNA, the CDR3 is TGTGCCAGCTCACCAGTCCCGGGACAGGGGGCGCGACCCTACGAGCAGTACTTC. Translated, it gives CASSPVPGQGARPYEQYF.

This clonotype was found many times. The chain uses TRBV7-2 and TRBJ2-7, with D perhaps TRBD2 (5 bases). Germline V gene lookup returns CDR1 SGHTA and CDR2 FQGNSA. This CDR3 contains 14 residues. V lost 1 base to trimming and J lost 2 bases, with 9 bases between them. The CDR3 DNA is TGTGCCAGCAGCTTAGGGTCTAGCACCTACGAGCAGTACTTC. Protein product: CASSLGSSTYEQYF.

This clonotype was counted at least ten times. The V and J genes are TRBV5-5 and TRBJ1-5; D may be TRBD1 (5 bases). V was clipped by 2 bases and J by 2 bases, with 11 bases between them. The CDR3 runs 15 residues. Germline V gives CDR1 SGHKS, CDR2 YYEKEE (reference sequence). The CDR3 spells CASSFMTGGNQPQHF. CDR3 DNA sequence: TGTGCCAGCAGCTTTATGACGGGGGGCAATCAGCCCCAGCATTTT.

This clonotype was detected many times. The chain uses TRBV15 and TRBJ2-1, with 7 bases matching TRBD2. The V gene end was trimmed by 4 bases and the J gene end by 2 bases; junction bases not matched to a gene: 5. Per the germline V gene, CDR1 is LNHNV and CDR2 is YYDKDF (reference sequence). The CDR3 covers 15 residues. The CDR3 loop reads CATSKERDPYNEQFF. Written as DNA, the CDR3 is TGTGCCACCAGCAAGGAGCGGGATCCCTACAATGAGCAGTTCTTC. Looking up the rest from reference TRBV15 and TRBJ2-1 gives the full variable domain: DAMVIQNPRYQVTQFGKPVTLSCSQTLNHNVMYWYQQKSSQAPKLLFHYYDKDFNNEADTPDNFQSRRPNTSFCFLDIRSPGLGDTAMYLCATSKERDPYNEQFFGPGTRLTVL.

This clonotype was recorded only once. This sequence may be a read error, since a much larger clone differs from it by one base. The chain employs TRBV6-5 and TRBJ2-3; D might be TRBD2 (7 bases). Germline V gene data show CDR1 as MNHEY and CDR2 as SVGAGI. V lost 10 bases and J 4 bases, leaving 21 bases between the germline ends. This CDR3 is 15 amino acids long. The CDR3 protein is CANTQAGKGADTQYF. Written as DNA, the CDR3 is TGTGCCAACACCCAAGCGGGGAAGGGGGCAGATACGCAGTATTTT.

In this sample, this clonotype turned up a few times. The chain employs TRBV27 and TRBJ2-1, with D perhaps matching TRBD2 (6 bases). Trimming removed 3 bases at V and 4 bases at J, with 10 bases between. Germline CDR1 reads MNHEY; CDR2 reads SMNVEV (reference sequence). The length of the CDR3 is 14 residues. CDR3 DNA sequence: TGTGCCAGCAGTTTGGCGGGATCATACAATGAGCAGTTCTTC. This encodes CASSLAGSYNEQFF.

This clonotype was detected ten times or more. The CDR3 sequence: CASSVGQRHELYNEQFF. CDR3 in DNA: TGTGCCAGCAGCGTAGGCCAGCGGCACGAACTCTACAATGAGCAGTTCTTC. The chain links TRBV9 to TRBJ2-1; possible D gene TRBD2, 5 bases. This CDR3 has 17 residues. Germline V gene sequence: CDR1 SGDLS, CDR2 YYNGEE. Trimming took 0 bases from V and 3 from J, leaving 16 bases between them. The variable domain in full, with the rest retrieved from reference TRBV9 and TRBJ2-1, is DSGVTQTPKHLITATGQRVTLRCSPRSGDLSVYWYQQSLDQGLQFLIQYYNGEERAKGNILERFSAQQFPDLHSELNLSSLELGDSALYFCASSVGQRHELYNEQFFGPGTRLTVL.

This clonotype appeared many times. The DNA of the CDR3 is TGCAGCGTTGACAACACTGAAGCTTTCTTT. Protein product: CSVDNTEAFF. This chain connects TRBV29-1 to TRBJ1-1; unclear D gene. This CDR3 region has 10 residues. Germline lookup yields CDR1 SQVTM and CDR2 ANQGSEA. Trimming pared 3 bases from V and 2 bases from J, leaving 1 base between.

There are many counts of this clonotype. The chain has TRBV28 and TRBJ2-7; weak D call: TRBD2 (5 bases). Trimming shortened V by 3 bases and J by 0 bases, and 9 bases separated the two germline ends. Germline lookup yields CDR1 MDHEN and CDR2 SYDVKM. The CDR3 has 14 amino acids. The CDR3 loop is CASSFAGDSYEQYF. The CDR3 nucleotides are TGTGCCAGCAGTTTTGCCGGGGACTCCTACGAGCAGTACTTC.

This clonotype was detected many times. V usage is TRBV24-1 and J usage is TRBJ2-2; 7 bases agree with TRBD2. Germline loops: CDR1 KGHDR, CDR2 SFDVKD. This CDR3 contains 15 residues. After removal of 6 bases from V and 6 bases from J, the junction contained 9 bases not matched to a gene. The CDR3 region has the DNA TGTGCCACCAGTCCAGCGGGACTCCCTTCCGGGGAGCTGTTTTTT. It specifies CATSPAGLPSGELFF.

This clonotype was recorded many times. The chain couples TRBV10-1 to TRBJ2-3; TRBD2 agrees at 7 bases. V shed 2 bases, J shed 0 bases, and the junction held 8 bases outside the gene matches. CDR1 WNHNN and CDR2 SYGVQD come from the germline V gene (reference sequence). The CDR3 sequence is 17 residues long. Here the CDR3 reads CASSEGWGGTSTDTQYF. In DNA, the CDR3 is TGCGCCAGCAGTGAGGGATGGGGGGGAACTAGCACAGATACGCAGTATTTT.

This clonotype has a count of ten or more. Here the CDR3 DNA reads TGTGCCAGCAGTCCAAGGACAGGGGACGACGAGCAGTACTTC. Protein product: CASSPRTGDDEQYF. This rearrangement joins TRBV9 to TRBJ2-7; TRBD1 matches at 9 bases. From germline, CDR1 is SGDLS and CDR2 YYNGEE. The J segment lost 5 bases and the V segment lost 5 bases, leaving 8 bases of the junction unmatched. The CDR3 sequence is 14 residues long.

This clonotype was picked up many times. The rearrangement uses TRBV7-2 and TRBJ2-2, with D possibly being TRBD1 (6 bases). Germline V gives CDR1 SGHTA, CDR2 FQGNSA. Trimming pared 5 bases from V and 1 base from J, leaving 11 bases between. The length of the CDR3 is 15 residues. The CDR3 protein is CASSQTTGNTGELFF. The CDR3 DNA reads TGTGCCAGCAGCCAGACGACAGGGAACACCGGGGAGCTGTTTTTT.

This clonotype was seen repeatedly, ten times or more. V gene TRBV4-1 combines with J gene TRBJ1-2, with D perhaps TRBD1 (5 bases). V was pared by 4 bases and J by 5 bases, with 14 bases between. Per germline, CDR1 MGHRA and CDR2 YSYEKL. This CDR3 region has 14 residues. The CDR3 DNA sequence: TGCGCCAGCAGCCCCCGGGACGGCGATTATGGCTACACCTTC. It specifies CASSPRDGDYGYTF.

This clonotype has a count of ten or more. V and J are TRBV14 and TRBJ1-1; 7 bases align to TRBD1. The CDR3 runs 13 residues. Germline-derived CDR1 and CDR2 are SGHDN and FVKESK. Trimming cost V 4 bases and J 5 bases; bases outside gene matches: 4. CDR3 region: CASSRDRATEAFF. CDR3 nucleotides: TGTGCCAGCAGCCGAGACAGGGCTACTGAAGCTTTCTTT.

In its sample, this clonotype was seen many times. The chain has TRBV18 and TRBJ1-1, with unresolved D. V lost 6 bases and J 7 bases, leaving 12 bases between the germline ends. The CDR3 covers 12 residues. CDR1 and CDR2 (germline): KGHSH, LQKENI. The CDR3 DNA is TGTGCCAGCTCCCCCACGACGCTTGAAGCTTTCTTT. Its translation: CASSPTTLEAFF.

This clonotype showed up many times. The chain links TRBV6-6 to TRBJ1-5; D is perhaps TRBD1 (6 bases). This CDR3 spans 16 amino acids. Germline V gene sequence: CDR1 MNHNY, CDR2 SVGAGI (reference sequence). Trimming cost V 5 bases and J 1 base, with 15 bases left between them. The CDR3 region is CASSNPRGGSNQPQHF. The CDR3 DNA sequence: TGTGCCAGCAGTAACCCCCGAGGGGGGAGCAATCAGCCCCAGCATTTT.

This sequence joins TRBV5-1 and TRBJ1-2; TRBD1 is a possible D gene (5 bases). V shed 0 bases and J shed 2 bases, with 8 bases lying between them. The CDR3 consists of 14 residues. In germline, CDR1 is SGHRS, CDR2 YFSETQ. The DNA for the CDR3 is TGCGCCAGCAGCTTGGCTGGGACGAACTATGGCTACACCTTC. Translation gives CASSLAGTNYGYTF.

This clonotype was detected a few times. This chain connects TRBV6-4 to TRBJ2-1, with 7 bases that match TRBD2. The germline V gene encodes CDR1 MRHNA and CDR2 SNTAGT. CDR3 size: 15 residues. The V segment lost 0 bases and the J segment 4 bases; nucleotides outside the gene matches: 3. This CDR3 is CASSDSGGGYNEQFF. The DNA of the CDR3 is TGTGCCAGCAGTGACTCGGGGGGGGGTTACAATGAGCAGTTCTTC.

This clonotype was seen many times. V usage is TRBV20-1 and J usage is TRBJ2-2; no reliable D call. CDR3 length equals 13 residues. Germline lookup yields CDR1 DFQATT and CDR2 SNEGSKA (reference sequence). Trimming pared 2 bases from V and 2 bases from J, leaving 6 bases between. The CDR3 region is CSARSANTGELFF. The CDR3 bases are TGCAGTGCTAGAAGCGCCAACACCGGGGAGCTGTTTTTT.